This is a list of T cell receptor beta chains from one sample in a study of cytomegalovirus exposure and HLA in healthy donors. Clones were read by immunoSEQ multiplex PCR, and TCRdb kept only the in-frame ones, dropping some. The repertoire consists of around 150,000 clones, with about 70% occurring once and the leading ten covering less than 3%. Sample: PBMCs. All receptors come from a middle-aged woman in good health and CMV-seronegative. Each CDR3 is given with its conserved first and last residue. The D gene is left open where the match is weak. Not all rows give a size; the values are once, few, many and, for expanded clones, a class.

D gene	V gene	clone size	J gene	CDR3 protein	CDR3 DNA
NA	TRBV4-2	NA	TRBJ1-1	CASSQEGTLLEAFF	TGTGCCAGCAGCCAAGAGGGGACACTACTTGAAGCTTTCTTT
NA	TRBV28	NA	TRBJ1-3	CASRGAWGPSSGNTIYF	TGTGCCAGCAGGGGAGCCTGGGGGCCAAGCTCTGGAAACACCATATATTTT
TRBD1	TRBV6-1	NA	TRBJ2-7	CASTPDRVPYEQYF	TGTGCCAGCACCCCGGACAGGGTTCCCTACGAGCAGTACTTC
NA	TRBV28	few	TRBJ2-1	CASSPTDWGGPANEQFF	TGTGCCAGCAGTCCGACTGACTGGGGGGGCCCGGCCAATGAGCAGTTCTTC
NA	TRBV10-3	NA	TRBJ2-3	CAIKPGSTDTQYF	TGTGCCATCAAACCCGGGAGCACAGATACGCAGTATTTT
NA	TRBV5-4	NA	TRBJ1-4	CASSLKTATNEKLFF	TGTGCCAGCAGCTTGAAGACTGCAACTAATGAAAAACTGTTTTTT
NA	TRBV7-8	few	TRBJ1-1	CASSLFAGADTEAFF	TGTGCCAGCAGCTTATTCGCAGGGGCTGACACTGAAGCTTTCTTT
NA	TRBV4-1	NA	TRBJ1-1	CASSQLTSYTEAFF	TGCGCCAGCAGCCAATTGACTTCCTACACTGAAGCTTTCTTT
NA	TRBV2	NA	TRBJ2-6	CASSEWGRGSGANVLTF	TGTGCCAGCAGTGAATGGGGCAGGGGTTCTGGGGCCAACGTCCTGACTTTC
TRBD1	TRBV30	NA	TRBJ1-2	CASWDRRGYGYTF	TGTGCCTCCTGGGACAGGAGGGGCTATGGCTACACCTTC
NA	TRBV5-1	NA	TRBJ1-2	CASSQDNNYGYTF	TGCGCCAGCAGCCAGGACAATAACTATGGCTACACCTTC
TRBD1	TRBV7-3	NA	TRBJ2-1	CASSSTGGGINEQFF	TGTGCCAGCAGCTCGACAGGGGGAGGTATCAATGAGCAGTTCTTC
TRBD1	TRBV7-9	NA	TRBJ1-4	CASGDSNEKLFF	TGTGCCAGCGGGGACAGTAATGAAAAACTGTTTTTT
TRBD2	TRBV2	NA	TRBJ2-2	CASSDPPGLAGVANTGELFF	TGTGCCAGCAGTGACCCTCCGGGACTAGCGGGGGTCGCGAACACCGGGGAGCTGTTTTTT
TRBD1	TRBV27	NA	TRBJ1-4	CASSFNPPGTGGAGEKLFF	TGTGCCAGCAGTTTTAACCCGCCCGGGACAGGGGGCGCGGGGGAAAAACTGTTTTTT
TRBD2	TRBV14	NA	TRBJ2-1	CASSIRTSGPTSEQFF	TGTGCCAGCAGCATCCGGACTAGCGGGCCGACGTCTGAGCAGTTCTTC
NA	TRBV6-6	NA	TRBJ2-5	CASSPGQETQYF	TGTGCCAGCAGTCCAGGGCAAGAGACCCAGTACTTC
NA	TRBV6-6	NA	TRBJ1-6	CASSTSSGVNSPLHF	TGTGCCAGCAGTACATCTTCAGGGGTAAATTCACCCCTCCACTTT
NA	TRBV11-2	NA	TRBJ1-5	CASSLDRGQPQHF	TGTGCCAGCAGCTTAGATAGGGGCCAGCCCCAGCATTTT
NA	TRBV29-1	NA	TRBJ2-7	CSVATGFYEQYF	TGCAGCGTCGCTACAGGGTTCTACGAGCAGTACTTC
NA	TRBV28	NA	TRBJ1-2	CASSLKGNGYTF	TGTGCCAGCAGTTTAAAGGGGAATGGCTACACCTTC
NA	TRBV7-3	few	TRBJ2-1	CASSFERGSWNEQFF	TGTGCCAGCAGCTTCGAAAGGGGGTCGTGGAATGAGCAGTTCTTC
NA	TRBV29-1	NA	TRBJ2-5	CSVVRQGGRETQYF	TGCAGCGTTGTTCGGCAGGGTGGCAGGGAGACCCAGTACTTC
NA	TRBV2	few	TRBJ2-2	CASSAQGFGELFF	TGTGCCAGCAGTGCTCAGGGGTTCGGGGAGCTGTTTTTT
NA	TRBV6-1	NA	TRBJ2-5	CASARTDQETQYF	TGTGCCAGCGCCCGGACAGATCAAGAGACCCAGTACTTC
NA	TRBV7-6	NA	TRBJ1-1	CASSQPGSTEAFF	TGTGCCAGCAGCCAGCCGGGGTCGACTGAAGCTTTCTTT